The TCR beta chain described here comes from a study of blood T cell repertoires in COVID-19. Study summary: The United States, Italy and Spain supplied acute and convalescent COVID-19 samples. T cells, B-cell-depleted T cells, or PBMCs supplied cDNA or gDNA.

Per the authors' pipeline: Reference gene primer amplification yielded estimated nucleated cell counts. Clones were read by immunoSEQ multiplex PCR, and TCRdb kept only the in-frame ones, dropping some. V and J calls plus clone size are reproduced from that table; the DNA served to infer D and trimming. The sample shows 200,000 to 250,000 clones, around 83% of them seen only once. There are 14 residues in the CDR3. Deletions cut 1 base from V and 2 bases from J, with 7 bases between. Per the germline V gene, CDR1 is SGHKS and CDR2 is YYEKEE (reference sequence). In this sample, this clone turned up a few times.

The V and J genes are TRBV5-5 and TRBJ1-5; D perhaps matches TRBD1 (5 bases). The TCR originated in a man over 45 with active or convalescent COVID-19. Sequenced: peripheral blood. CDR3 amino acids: CASSLSTGNQPQHF. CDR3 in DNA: TGTGCCAGCAGCTTGTCGACAGGCAATCAGCCCCAGCATTTT.